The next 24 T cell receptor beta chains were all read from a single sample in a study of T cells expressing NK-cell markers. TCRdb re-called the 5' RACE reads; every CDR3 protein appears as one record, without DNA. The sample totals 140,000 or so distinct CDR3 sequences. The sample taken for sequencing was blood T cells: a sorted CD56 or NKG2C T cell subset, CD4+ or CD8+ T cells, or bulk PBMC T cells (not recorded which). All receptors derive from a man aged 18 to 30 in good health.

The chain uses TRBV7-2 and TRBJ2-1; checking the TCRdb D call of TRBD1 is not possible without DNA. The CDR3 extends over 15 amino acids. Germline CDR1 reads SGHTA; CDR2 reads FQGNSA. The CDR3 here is CASSLPQTDYNEQFF.

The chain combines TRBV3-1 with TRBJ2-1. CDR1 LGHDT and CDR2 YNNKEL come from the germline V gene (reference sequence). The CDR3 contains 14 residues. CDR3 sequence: CASSQAKLSNEQFF.

CDR3 sequence: CASSWYRVNTEAFF. This chain uses TRBV12-3 or TRBV12-4 with TRBJ1-1; TCRdb selects TRBD1, and the lack of DNA leaves this call unchecked. CDR3 length equals 14 residues.

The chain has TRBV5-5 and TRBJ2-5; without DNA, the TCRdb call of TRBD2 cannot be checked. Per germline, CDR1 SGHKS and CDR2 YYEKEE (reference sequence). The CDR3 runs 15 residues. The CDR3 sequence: CASSAPGTREETQYF.

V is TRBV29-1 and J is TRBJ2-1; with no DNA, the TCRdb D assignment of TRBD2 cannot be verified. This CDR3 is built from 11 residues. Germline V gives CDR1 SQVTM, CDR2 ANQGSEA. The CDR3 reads CSAPTSDEQFF.

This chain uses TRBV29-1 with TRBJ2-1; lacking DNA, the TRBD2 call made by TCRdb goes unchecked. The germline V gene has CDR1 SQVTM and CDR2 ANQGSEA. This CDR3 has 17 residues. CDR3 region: CSVERMGGGSAGNEQFF.

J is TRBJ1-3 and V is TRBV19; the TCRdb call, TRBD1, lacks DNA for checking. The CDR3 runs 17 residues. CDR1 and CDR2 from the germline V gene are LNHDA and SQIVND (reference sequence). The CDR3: CASSAPGQAFSGNTIYF.

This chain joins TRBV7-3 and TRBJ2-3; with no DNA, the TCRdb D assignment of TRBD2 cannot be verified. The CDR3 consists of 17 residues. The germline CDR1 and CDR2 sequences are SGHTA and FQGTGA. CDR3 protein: CASSRPGLAGVRDTQYF.

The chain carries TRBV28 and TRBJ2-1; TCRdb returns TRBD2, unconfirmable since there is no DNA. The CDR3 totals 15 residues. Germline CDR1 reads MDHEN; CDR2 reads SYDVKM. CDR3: CASSSPTRIANEQFF.

CDR3 in amino acids: CASSQDRADGSPLHF. The gene calls are TRBV4-1 and TRBJ1-6. The CDR3 length is 15 residues. Germline V gene sequence: CDR1 MGHRA, CDR2 YSYEKL.

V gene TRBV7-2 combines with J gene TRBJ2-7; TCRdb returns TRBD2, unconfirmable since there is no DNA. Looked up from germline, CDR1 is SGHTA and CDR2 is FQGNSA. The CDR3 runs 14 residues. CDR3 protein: CASSPSGGSGEQYF.

This CDR3 is CASSHGRGGSSYEQYF. The chain combines TRBV4-2 with TRBJ2-7; TCRdb's D call of TRBD1 is untestable without DNA. This CDR3 region has 16 residues. From germline, CDR1 is LGHNA and CDR2 YNFKEQ.

The CDR3 sequence is CASSFGGRETGELFF. The V call is TRBV7-6, the J call TRBJ2-2; the TRBD1 assignment by TCRdb is unverifiable without DNA. The CDR3 sequence is 15 residues long. The V gene's germline CDR1 is SGHVS and CDR2 FNYEAQ. The complete variable domain, with remaining parts taken from reference TRBV7-6 and TRBJ2-2, reads GAGVSQSPRYKVTKRGQDVALRCDPISGHVSLYWYRQALGQGPEFLTYFNYEAQQDKSGLPNDRFSAERPEGSISTLTIQRTEQRDSAMYRCASSFGGRETGELFFGEGSRLTVL.

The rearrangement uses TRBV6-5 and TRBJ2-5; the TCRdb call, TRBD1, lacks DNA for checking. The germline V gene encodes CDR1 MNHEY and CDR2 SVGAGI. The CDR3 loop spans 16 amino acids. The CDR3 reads CASSYPGQSLEGAQYF.

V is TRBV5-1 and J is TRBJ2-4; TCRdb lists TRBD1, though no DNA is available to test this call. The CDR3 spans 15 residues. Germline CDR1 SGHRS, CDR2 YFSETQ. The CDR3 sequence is CASSTKGIAKNIQYF.

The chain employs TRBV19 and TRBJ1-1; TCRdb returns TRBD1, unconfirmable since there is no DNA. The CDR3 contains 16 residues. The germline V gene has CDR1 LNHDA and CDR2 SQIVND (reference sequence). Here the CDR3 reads CASRSGTGGANTEAFF.

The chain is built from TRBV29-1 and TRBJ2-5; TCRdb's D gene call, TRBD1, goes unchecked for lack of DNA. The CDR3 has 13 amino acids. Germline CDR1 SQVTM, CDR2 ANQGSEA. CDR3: CSVRAAIQETQYF.

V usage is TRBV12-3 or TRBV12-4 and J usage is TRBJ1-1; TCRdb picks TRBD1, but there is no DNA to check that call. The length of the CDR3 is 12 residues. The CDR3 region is CASRDQGPEAFF.

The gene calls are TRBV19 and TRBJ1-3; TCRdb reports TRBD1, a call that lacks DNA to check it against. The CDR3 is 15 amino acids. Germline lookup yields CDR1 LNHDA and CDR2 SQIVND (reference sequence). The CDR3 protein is CASTRGGFSGNTIYF.

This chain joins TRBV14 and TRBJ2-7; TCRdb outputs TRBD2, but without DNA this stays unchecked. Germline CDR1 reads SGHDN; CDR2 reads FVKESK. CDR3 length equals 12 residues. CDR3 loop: CASSQGRNEQYF.

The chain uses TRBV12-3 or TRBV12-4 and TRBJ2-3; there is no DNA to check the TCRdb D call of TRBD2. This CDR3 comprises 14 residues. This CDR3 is CASLTSESTDTQYF.

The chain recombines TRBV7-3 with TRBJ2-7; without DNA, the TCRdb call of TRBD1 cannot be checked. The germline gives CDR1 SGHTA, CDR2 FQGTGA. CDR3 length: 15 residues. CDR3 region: CASSPFGGNPYEQYF.

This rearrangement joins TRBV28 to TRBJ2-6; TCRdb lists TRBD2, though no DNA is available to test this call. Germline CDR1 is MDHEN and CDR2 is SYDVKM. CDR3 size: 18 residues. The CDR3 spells CASKHEGGNPSGANVLTF. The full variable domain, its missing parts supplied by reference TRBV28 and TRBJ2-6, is DVKVTQSSRYLVKRTGEKVFLECVQDMDHENMFWYRQDPGLGLRLIYFSYDVKMKEKGDIPEGYSVSREKKERFSLILESASTNQTSMYLCASKHEGGNPSGANVLTFGAGSRLTVL.

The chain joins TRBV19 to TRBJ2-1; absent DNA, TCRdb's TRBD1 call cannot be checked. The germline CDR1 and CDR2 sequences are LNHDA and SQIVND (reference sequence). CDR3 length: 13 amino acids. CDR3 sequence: CASSITPEAEQFF.